This T cell receptor (beta chain) is from a study of blood T cell repertoires in COVID-19. Background on the study: Acute and convalescent COVID-19 samples came from the United States, Italy and Spain. Sources were T cells, B-cell-depleted T cells, or PBMCs; the material itself was cDNA or gDNA.

The CDR3 spans 14 residues. V lost 1 base and J 2 bases, leaving 10 bases between the germline ends. The V gene's germline CDR1 is SGHNT and CDR2 YYREEE (reference sequence). The authors' processing: From reference gene primer amplification, estimates of nucleated cell counts were derived. Clones were sequenced by immunoSEQ multiplex PCR, and TCRdb holds only the in-frame ones, with some missing. V and J calls plus clone size are reproduced from that table; the DNA served to infer D and trimming. The table has 100,000 to 120,000 clones, about 85% seen once. The chain couples TRBV5-4 to TRBJ2-7, with D maybe TRBD1 (6 bases). The sample was peripheral blood. This receptor was identified in a human donor in a cohort sampled during active COVID-19. DNA for the CDR3: TGTGCCAGCAGCTTGCAGCCAGGGGCCTACGAGCAGTACTTC. Residues: CASSLQPGAYEQYF. Drawing the rest from reference TRBV5-4 and TRBJ2-7, the complete variable domain is ETGVTQSPTHLIKTRGQQVTLRCSSQSGHNTVSWYQQALGQGPQFIFQYYREEENGRGNFPPRFSGLQFPNYSSELNVNALELDDSALYLCASSLQPGAYEQYFGPGTRLTVT.